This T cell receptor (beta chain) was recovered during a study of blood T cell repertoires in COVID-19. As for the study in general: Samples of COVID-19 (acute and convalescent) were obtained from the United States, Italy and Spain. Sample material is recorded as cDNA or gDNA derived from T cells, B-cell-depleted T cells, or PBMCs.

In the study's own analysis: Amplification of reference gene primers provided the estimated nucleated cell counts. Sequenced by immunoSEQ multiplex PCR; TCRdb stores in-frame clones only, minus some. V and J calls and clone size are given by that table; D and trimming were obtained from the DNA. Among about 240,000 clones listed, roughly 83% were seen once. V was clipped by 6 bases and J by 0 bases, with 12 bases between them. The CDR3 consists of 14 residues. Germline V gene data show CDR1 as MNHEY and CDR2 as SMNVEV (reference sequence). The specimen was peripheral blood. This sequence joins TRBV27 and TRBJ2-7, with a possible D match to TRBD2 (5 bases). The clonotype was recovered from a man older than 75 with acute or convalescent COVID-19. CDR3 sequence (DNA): TGTGCCAGCAGCCCCCAGAGGGTCTCCTACGAGCAGTACTTC. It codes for CASSPQRVSYEQYF.